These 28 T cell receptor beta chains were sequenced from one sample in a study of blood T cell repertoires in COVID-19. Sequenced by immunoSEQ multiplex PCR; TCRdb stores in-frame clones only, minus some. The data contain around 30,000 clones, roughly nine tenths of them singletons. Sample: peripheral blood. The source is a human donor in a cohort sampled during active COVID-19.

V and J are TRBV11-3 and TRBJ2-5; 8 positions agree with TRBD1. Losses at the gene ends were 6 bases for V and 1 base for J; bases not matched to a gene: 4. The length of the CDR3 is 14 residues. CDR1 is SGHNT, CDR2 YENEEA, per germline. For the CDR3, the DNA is TGTGCCAGCAGTCCCGGACAGGGCCAAGAGACCCAGTACTTC. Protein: CASSPGQGQETQYF. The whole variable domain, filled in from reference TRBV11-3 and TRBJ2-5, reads EAGVVQSPRYKIIEKKQPVAFWCNPISGHNTLYWYLQNLGQGPELLIRYENEEAVDDSQLPKDRFSAERLKGVDSTLKIQPAELGDSAVYLCASSPGQGQETQYFGPGTRLLVL.

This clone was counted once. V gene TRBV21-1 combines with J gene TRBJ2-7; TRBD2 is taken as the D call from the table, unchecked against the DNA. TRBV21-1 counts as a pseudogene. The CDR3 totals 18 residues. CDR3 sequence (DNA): TGTGCCAGCAGCAAAAACTGTTCCGGGGATCCCATTTCGGGCGAGCAGTACGTC. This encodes CASSKNCSGDPISGEQYV.

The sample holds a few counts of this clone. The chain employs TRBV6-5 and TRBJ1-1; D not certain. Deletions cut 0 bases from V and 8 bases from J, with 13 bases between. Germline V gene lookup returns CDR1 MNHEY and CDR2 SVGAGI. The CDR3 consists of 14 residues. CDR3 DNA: TGTGCCAGCAGTTACTCGGCCCGGGTCAAGGAAGCTTTCTTT. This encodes CASSYSARVKEAFF.

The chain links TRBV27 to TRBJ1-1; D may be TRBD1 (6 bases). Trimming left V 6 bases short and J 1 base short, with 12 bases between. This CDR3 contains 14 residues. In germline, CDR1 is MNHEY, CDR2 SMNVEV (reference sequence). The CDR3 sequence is CASRTRTENTEAFF. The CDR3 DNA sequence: TGTGCCAGCAGGACTCGGACAGAGAACACTGAAGCTTTCTTT.

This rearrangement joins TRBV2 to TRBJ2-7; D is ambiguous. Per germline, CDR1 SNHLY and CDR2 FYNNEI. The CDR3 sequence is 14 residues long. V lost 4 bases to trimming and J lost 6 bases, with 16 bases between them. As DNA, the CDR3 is TGTGCCAGCAGTGTAATGTCCTACCTACTCGAGCAGTACGTC. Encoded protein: CASSVMSYLLEQYV.

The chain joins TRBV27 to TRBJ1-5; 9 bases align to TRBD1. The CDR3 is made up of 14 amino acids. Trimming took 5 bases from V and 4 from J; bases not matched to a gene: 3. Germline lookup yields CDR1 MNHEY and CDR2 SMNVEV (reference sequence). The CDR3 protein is CASSLTGGNQPQHF. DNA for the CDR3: TGTGCCAGCAGTCTGACAGGGGGGAATCAGCCCCAGCATTTT.

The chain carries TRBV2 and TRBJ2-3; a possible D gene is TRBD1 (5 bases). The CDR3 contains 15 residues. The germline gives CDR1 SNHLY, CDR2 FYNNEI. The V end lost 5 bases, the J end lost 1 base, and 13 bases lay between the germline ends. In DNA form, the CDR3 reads TGTGCCAGCAGTCGCCTCAGGGAAGGCACAGATACGCAGTATTTT. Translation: CASSRLREGTDTQYF.

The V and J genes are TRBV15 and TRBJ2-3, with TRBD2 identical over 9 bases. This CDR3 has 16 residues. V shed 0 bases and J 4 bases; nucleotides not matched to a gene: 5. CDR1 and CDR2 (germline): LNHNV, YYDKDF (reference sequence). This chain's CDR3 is CATSREMTSGADTQYF. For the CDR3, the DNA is TGTGCCACCAGCAGAGAAATGACTAGCGGCGCAGATACGCAGTATTTT.

CDR3 region: CASSMPSDGYTF. DNA for the CDR3: TGTGCCAGCAGTATGCCGAGTGATGGCTACACCTTC. The chain employs TRBV2 and TRBJ1-2; D is undetermined. Trimming stripped 5 bases from V and 6 bases from J, with 10 bases between. In germline, CDR1 is SNHLY, CDR2 FYNNEI. The CDR3 runs 12 residues.

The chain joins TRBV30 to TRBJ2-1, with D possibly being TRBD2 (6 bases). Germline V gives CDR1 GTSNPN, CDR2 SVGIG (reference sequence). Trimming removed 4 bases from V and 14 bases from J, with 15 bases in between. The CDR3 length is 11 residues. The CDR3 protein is CAWTRLDSEFF. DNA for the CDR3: TGTGCCTGGACCCGACTAGATTCGGAGTTCTTC.

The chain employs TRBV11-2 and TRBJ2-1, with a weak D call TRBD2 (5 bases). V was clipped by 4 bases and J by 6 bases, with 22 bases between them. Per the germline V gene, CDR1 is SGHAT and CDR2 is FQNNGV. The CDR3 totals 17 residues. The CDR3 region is CASSSAISGYGINEQFF. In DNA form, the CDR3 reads TGTGCCAGCAGCTCCGCCATTTCGGGATATGGGATCAATGAGCAGTTCTTC.

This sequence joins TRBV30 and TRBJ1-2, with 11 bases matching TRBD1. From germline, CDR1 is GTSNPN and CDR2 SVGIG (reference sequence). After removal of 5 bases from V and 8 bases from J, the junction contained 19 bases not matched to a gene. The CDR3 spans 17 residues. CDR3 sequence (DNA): TGTGCCTGGTGCCCCCCCGAATGGGACAGGGGGACGGAGGGCTACACCTTC. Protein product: CAWCPPEWDRGTEGYTF.

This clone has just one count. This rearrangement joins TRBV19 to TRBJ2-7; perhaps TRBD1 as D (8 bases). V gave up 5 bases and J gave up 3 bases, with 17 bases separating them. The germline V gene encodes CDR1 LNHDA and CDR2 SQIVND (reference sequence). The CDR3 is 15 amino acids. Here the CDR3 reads CASSSAGQEIYEQYV. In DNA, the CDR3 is TGTGCCAGTAGTTCAGCGGGACAGGAGATCTACGAGCAGTACGTC.

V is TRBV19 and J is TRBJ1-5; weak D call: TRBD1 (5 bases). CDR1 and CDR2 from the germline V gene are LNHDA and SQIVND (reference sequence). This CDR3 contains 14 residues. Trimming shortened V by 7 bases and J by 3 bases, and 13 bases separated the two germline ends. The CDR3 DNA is TGTGCCAGTACCGACAGATATATCAATCAGCCCCAGCATTTT. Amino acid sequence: CASTDRYINQPQHF.

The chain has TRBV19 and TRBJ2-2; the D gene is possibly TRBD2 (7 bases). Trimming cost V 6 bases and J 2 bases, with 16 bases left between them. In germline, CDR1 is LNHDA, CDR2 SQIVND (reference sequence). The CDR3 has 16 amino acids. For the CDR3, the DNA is TGTGCCAGTAGCACGGGGGGCTACGGAAACACCGGGGAGCTGTTTTTT. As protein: CASSTGGYGNTGELFF.

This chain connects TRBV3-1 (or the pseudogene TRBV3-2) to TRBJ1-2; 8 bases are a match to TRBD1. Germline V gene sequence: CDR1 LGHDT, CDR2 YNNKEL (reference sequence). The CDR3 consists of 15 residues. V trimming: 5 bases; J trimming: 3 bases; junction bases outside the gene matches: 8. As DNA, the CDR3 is TGTGCCAGCAGCACTACACCAGGGGGCCACTATGGCTACACCTTC. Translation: CASSTTPGGHYGYTF.

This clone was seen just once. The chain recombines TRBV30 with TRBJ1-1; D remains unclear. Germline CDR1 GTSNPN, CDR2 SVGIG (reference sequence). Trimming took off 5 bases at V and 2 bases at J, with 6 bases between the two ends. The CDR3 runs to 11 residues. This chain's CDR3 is CAWARNTEAFF. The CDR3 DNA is TGTGCCTGGGCCCGTAACACTGAAGCTTTCTTT. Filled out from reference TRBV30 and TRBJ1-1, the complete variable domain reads SQTIHQWPATLVQPVGSPLSLECTVEGTSNPNLYWYRQAAGRGLQLLFYSVGIGQISSEVPQNLSASRPQDRQFILSSKKLLLSDSGFYLCAWARNTEAFFGQGTRLTVV.

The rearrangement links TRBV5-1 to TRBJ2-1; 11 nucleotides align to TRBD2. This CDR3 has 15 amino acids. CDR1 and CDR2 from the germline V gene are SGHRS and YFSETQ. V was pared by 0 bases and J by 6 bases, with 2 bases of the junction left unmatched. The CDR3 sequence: CASSLASGGINEQFF. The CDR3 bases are TGCGCCAGCAGCTTGGCTAGCGGGGGGATCAATGAGCAGTTCTTC.

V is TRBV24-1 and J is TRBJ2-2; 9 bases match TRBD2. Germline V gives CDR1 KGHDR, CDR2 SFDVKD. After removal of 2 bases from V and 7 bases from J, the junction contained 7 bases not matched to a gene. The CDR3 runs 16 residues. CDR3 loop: CATSDWSSGKDGELFF. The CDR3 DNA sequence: TGTGCCACCAGTGATTGGTCTAGCGGGAAGGACGGGGAGCTGTTTTTT.

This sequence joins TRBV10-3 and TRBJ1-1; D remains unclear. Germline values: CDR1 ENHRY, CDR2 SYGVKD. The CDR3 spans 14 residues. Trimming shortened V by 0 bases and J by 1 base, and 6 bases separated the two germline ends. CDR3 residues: CAISESRTNTEAFF. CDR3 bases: TGTGCCATCAGTGAGTCCAGAACGAACACTGAAGCTTTCTTT.

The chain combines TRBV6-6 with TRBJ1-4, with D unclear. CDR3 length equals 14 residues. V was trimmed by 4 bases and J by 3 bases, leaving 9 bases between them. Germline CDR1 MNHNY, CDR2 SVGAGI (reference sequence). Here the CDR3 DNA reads TGTGCCAGCAGTTCCGTTATAGCTAATGAAAAACTGTTTTTT. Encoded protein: CASSSVIANEKLFF.

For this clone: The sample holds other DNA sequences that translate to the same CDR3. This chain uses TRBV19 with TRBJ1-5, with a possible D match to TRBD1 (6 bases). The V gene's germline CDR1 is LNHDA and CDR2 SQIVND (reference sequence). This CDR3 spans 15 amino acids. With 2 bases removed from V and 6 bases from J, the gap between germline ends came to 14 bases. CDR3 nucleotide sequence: TGTGCCAGTAGTATAAGGGGGAGAGGTGGTCAGCCCCAGCATTTT. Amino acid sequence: CASSIRGRGGQPQHF.

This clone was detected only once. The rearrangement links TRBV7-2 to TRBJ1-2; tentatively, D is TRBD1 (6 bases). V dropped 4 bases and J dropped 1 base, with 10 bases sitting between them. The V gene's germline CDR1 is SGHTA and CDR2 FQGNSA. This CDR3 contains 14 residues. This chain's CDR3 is CASSSDRNNYGYTF. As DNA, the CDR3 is TGTGCCAGCAGCTCCGACAGGAATAACTATGGCTACACCTTC.

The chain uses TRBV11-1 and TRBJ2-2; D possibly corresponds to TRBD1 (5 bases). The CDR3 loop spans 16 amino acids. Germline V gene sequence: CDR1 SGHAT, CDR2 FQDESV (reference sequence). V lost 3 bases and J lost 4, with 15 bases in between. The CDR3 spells CASSLDTWTATGELFF. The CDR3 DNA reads TGTGCCAGCAGCTTGGACACCTGGACGGCCACCGGGGAGCTGTTTTTT.

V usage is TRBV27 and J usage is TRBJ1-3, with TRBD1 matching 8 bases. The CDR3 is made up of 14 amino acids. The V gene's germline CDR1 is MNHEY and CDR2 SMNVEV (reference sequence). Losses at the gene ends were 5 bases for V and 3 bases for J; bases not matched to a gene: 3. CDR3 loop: CASSLDRGGNTIYF. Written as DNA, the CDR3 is TGTGCCAGCAGTCTCGACAGGGGTGGAAACACCATATATTTT.

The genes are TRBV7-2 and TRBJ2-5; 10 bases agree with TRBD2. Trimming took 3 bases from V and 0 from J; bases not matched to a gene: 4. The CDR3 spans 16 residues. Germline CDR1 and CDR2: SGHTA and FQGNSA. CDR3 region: CASSFGLAVNQETQYF. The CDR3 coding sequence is TGTGCCAGCAGCTTTGGACTAGCGGTTAACCAAGAGACCCAGTACTTC.

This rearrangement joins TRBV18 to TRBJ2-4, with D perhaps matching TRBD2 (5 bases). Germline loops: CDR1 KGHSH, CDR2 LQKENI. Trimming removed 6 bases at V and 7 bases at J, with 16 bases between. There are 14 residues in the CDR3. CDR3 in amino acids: CASSTLDRLNIQYF. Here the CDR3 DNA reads TGTGCCAGCTCCACACTAGATCGGCTTAACATTCAGTACTTC.

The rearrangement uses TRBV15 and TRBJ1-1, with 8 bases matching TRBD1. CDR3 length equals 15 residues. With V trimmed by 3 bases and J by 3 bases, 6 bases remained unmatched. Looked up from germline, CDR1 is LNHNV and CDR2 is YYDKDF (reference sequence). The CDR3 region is CATSREQGGDTEAFF. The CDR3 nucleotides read TGTGCCACCAGCAGGGAACAGGGGGGCGACACTGAAGCTTTCTTT.